Below are 30 T cell receptor beta chains sequenced from a single sample in a study of beta chain features in type 1 diabetes. The entirety of the isolated RNA underwent reverse transcription, so expressed TCRB transcripts were sequenced. The data were produced by immunoSEQ multiplex PCR, yet TCRdb's version contains in-frame clones alone and is incomplete. The sample has 120,000 to 150,000 clones, about 10% seen once; the top ten hold under 1.5%. The sequenced sample was naive CD4+ T cells from blood. The source of these receptors is a man between 18 and 35 years old in good health.

In its sample, this clone was seen a few times. The chain employs TRBV19 and TRBJ1-5, with D possibly being TRBD1 (6 bases). V was shortened by 4 bases and J by 0 bases, with 13 bases between the two germline ends. CDR3 length equals 16 residues. Germline-derived CDR1 and CDR2 are LNHDA and SQIVND (reference sequence). The CDR3: CASSTRTEYSNQPQHF. In nucleotides, the CDR3 is TGTGCCAGTAGTACCCGGACAGAATATAGCAATCAGCCCCAGCATTTT.

The V gene is TRBV6-1, the J gene TRBJ2-5, with TRBD1 matching 11 bases. The germline CDR1 and CDR2 sequences are MNHNS and SASEGT. The CDR3 loop spans 19 amino acids. With V trimmed by 2 bases and J by 5 bases, 16 bases remained unmatched. In DNA, the CDR3 is TGTGCCAGCAGTGAACGCAAAACTACCGGGACAGGGGGTGGGGAGACCCAGTACTTC. Translation: CASSERKTTGTGGGETQYF.

This rearrangement joins TRBV19 to TRBJ2-1; 14 positions match TRBD2. Looked up from germline, CDR1 is LNHDA and CDR2 is SQIVND (reference sequence). Trimming took 3 bases from V and 4 from J; bases not matched to a gene: 5. The CDR3 length is 17 residues. The CDR3 protein is CASSIGLAGGPYNEQFF. The CDR3 DNA reads as TGTGCCAGTAGTATCGGACTAGCGGGGGGACCATACAATGAGCAGTTCTTC.

The J gene is TRBJ1-5, the V gene TRBV6-1, with TRBD1 as a possible D gene (5 bases). With 7 bases removed from V and 0 bases from J, the gap between germline ends came to 10 bases. This CDR3 spans 14 amino acids. Germline CDR1 reads MNHNS; CDR2 reads SASEGT. CDR3 bases: TGTGCCAGCACCGGGGGAATTAGCAATCAGCCCCAGCATTTT. This encodes CASTGGISNQPQHF.

This clone was observed a few times. The rearrangement uses TRBV19 and TRBJ2-3; D is perhaps TRBD1 (5 bases). The CDR3 sequence is 15 residues long. Trimming cost V 0 bases and J 1 base, with 8 bases left between them. Germline V gene lookup returns CDR1 LNHDA and CDR2 SQIVND (reference sequence). CDR3 in amino acids: CASSIERGGTDTQYF. The CDR3 nucleotides read TGTGCCAGTAGTATAGAAAGGGGCGGCACAGATACGCAGTATTTT.

There are a few counts of this clone. The chain joins TRBV30 to TRBJ1-4; 8 bases map to TRBD1. The germline gives CDR1 GTSNPN, CDR2 SVGIG (reference sequence). V dropped 7 bases and J dropped 7; count of bases not matched to a gene: 8. The CDR3 has 13 amino acids. The CDR3 loop is CASKGQGVEKLFF. CDR3 DNA sequence: TGTGCCTCAAAAGGACAGGGAGTTGAAAAACTGTTTTTT.

This clone has a handful of counts. V gene TRBV5-1 combines with J gene TRBJ1-3; D ambiguous. The CDR3 has 16 residues. The V and J ends lost 0 bases and 0 bases respectively, with 10 bases between them. Germline CDR1 and CDR2: SGHRS and YFSETQ. CDR3 DNA: TGCGCCAGCAGCTTGGCCGGGTCAATCTCTGGAAACACCATATATTTT. Protein: CASSLAGSISGNTIYF.

The rearrangement links TRBV30 to TRBJ1-2, with D uncertain. The germline CDR1 and CDR2 sequences are GTSNPN and SVGIG (reference sequence). This CDR3 spans 12 amino acids. Trimming removed 0 bases from V and 3 bases from J, with 5 bases in between. CDR3 loop: CAWSVGYYGYTF. In DNA, the CDR3 is TGTGCCTGGAGTGTCGGTTACTATGGCTACACCTTC. Using reference TRBV30 and TRBJ1-2 for the parts outside the CDR3, the full variable domain is SQTIHQWPATLVQPVGSPLSLECTVEGTSNPNLYWYRQAAGRGLQLLFYSVGIGQISSEVPQNLSASRPQDRQFILSSKKLLLSDSGFYLCAWSVGYYGYTFGSGTRLTVV.

This clone came up a few times. The chain carries TRBV7-2 and TRBJ2-2; D might be TRBD2 (6 bases). This CDR3 spans 18 amino acids. V was pared by 1 base and J by 0 bases, with 15 bases between. CDR1 is SGHTA, CDR2 FQGNSA, per germline. The CDR3: CASSLVATSLSNTGELFF. Here the CDR3 DNA reads TGTGCCAGCAGCTTAGTCGCCACTAGCCTTTCGAACACCGGGGAGCTGTTTTTT.

This clone was observed a handful of times. J is TRBJ1-5 and V is TRBV28; unclear D gene. The CDR3 is made up of 14 amino acids. Deletions cut 10 bases from V and 2 bases from J, with 15 bases between. Germline V gene sequence: CDR1 MDHEN, CDR2 SYDVKM. The CDR3 nucleotides are TGTGCCATACTGACACCCTTGGGCAATCAGCCCCAGCATTTT. Amino acid sequence: CAILTPLGNQPQHF.

The chain carries TRBV7-2 and TRBJ1-3; D not certain. The ends were cut back, 5 bases at V and 4 bases at J, with 12 bases in the middle. From germline, CDR1 is SGHTA and CDR2 FQGNSA. The CDR3 contains 14 residues. The DNA of the CDR3 is TGTGCCAGCAGCCTGTTACCGCAGGGAAACACCATATATTTT. Translation gives CASSLLPQGNTIYF.

This clone was counted between two and nine times. This chain uses TRBV18 with TRBJ1-1; D perhaps matches TRBD1 (6 bases). The V end was cut by 3 bases, the J end by 0 bases, with 14 bases between. The germline gives CDR1 KGHSH, CDR2 LQKENI. CDR3 length: 16 amino acids. For the CDR3, the DNA is TGTGCCAGCTCACCGTACAGGGTGGGAGTGAACACTGAAGCTTTCTTT. Protein sequence: CASSPYRVGVNTEAFF.

This clone was detected only a few times. The rearrangement links TRBV10-2 to TRBJ2-1, with TRBD2 matching over 13 bases. This CDR3 comprises 15 residues. Germline V lookup: CDR1 WSHSY, CDR2 SAAADI. V was pared by 7 bases and J by 4 bases, with 4 bases of the junction left unmatched. CDR3 coding DNA: TGCGCCAGCACAAAACTAGCGGGGGGGTACAATGAGCAGTTCTTC. This gives the protein CASTKLAGGYNEQFF.

The chain combines TRBV11-2 with TRBJ1-4; tentatively, D is TRBD1 (5 bases). Trimming stripped 1 base from V and 7 bases from J, with 13 bases between. The CDR3 consists of 15 residues. Germline V gene lookup returns CDR1 SGHAT and CDR2 FQNNGV. The CDR3 is CASSLAKGLGEKLFF. In nucleotides, the CDR3 is TGTGCCAGCAGCTTAGCGAAGGGGCTGGGTGAAAAACTGTTTTTT.

DNA for the CDR3: TGTGCCAGCAGTCTCGACAGGGCCTATAATTCACCCCTCCACTTT. The encoded protein is CASSLDRAYNSPLHF. The J gene is TRBJ1-6, the V gene TRBV6-6; 7 bases map to TRBD1. The CDR3 is made up of 15 amino acids. The junction had 3 bases not matched to a gene; V was cut back by 5 bases and J by 2 bases. Germline-derived CDR1 and CDR2 are MNHNY and SVGAGI (reference sequence).

The chain uses TRBV30 and TRBJ2-1, with D possibly being TRBD2 (6 bases). The CDR3 consists of 13 residues. V shed 1 base and J shed 9 bases, with 13 bases lying between them. Per germline, CDR1 GTSNPN and CDR2 SVGIG (reference sequence). CDR3 nucleotide sequence: TGTGCCTGGAGTGGGGCAGGAGGGACTGAGCAGTTCTTC. This gives the protein CAWSGAGGTEQFF.

This chain links TRBV15 with TRBJ2-7, with no clear D. The germline V gene has CDR1 LNHNV and CDR2 YYDKDF (reference sequence). The V gene lost 0 bases and the J gene lost 7 bases, with 31 bases spanning the gap. The CDR3 sequence is 20 residues long. The CDR3 coding sequence is TGTGCCACCAGCAGAGATCTGATTAACCCTCAACAAAACAAACTACGAGAGCAGTACTTC. Amino acid sequence: CATSRDLINPQQNKLREQYF.

The rearrangement joins TRBV6-5 to TRBJ2-1; no firm D call. The CDR3 consists of 12 residues. Germline values: CDR1 MNHEY, CDR2 SVGAGI. The V gene lost 6 bases and the J gene lost 4 bases, with 7 bases spanning the gap. CDR3 loop: CASSSTYNEQFF. The CDR3 bases are TGTGCCAGCAGCAGTACGTACAATGAGCAGTTCTTC.

The V gene is TRBV28, the J gene TRBJ2-1; D might be TRBD1 (8 bases). The CDR3 consists of 17 residues. Germline CDR1 is MDHEN and CDR2 is SYDVKM. V lost 2 bases to trimming and J lost 4 bases, with 18 bases between them. CDR3 sequence: CASSLTPGQGGYNEQFF. CDR3 DNA sequence: TGTGCCAGCAGTTTAACTCCCGGACAGGGAGGGTACAATGAGCAGTTCTTC. The full variable domain, with the rest looked up from reference TRBV28 and TRBJ2-1, is DVKVTQSSRYLVKRTGEKVFLECVQDMDHENMFWYRQDPGLGLRLIYFSYDVKMKEKGDIPEGYSVSREKKERFSLILESASTNQTSMYLCASSLTPGQGGYNEQFFGPGTRLTVL.

This clone was counted only a few times. The rearrangement joins TRBV6-5 to TRBJ1-1, with D perhaps matching TRBD1 (5 bases). Germline CDR1 is MNHEY and CDR2 is SVGAGI. The CDR3 is 13 residues long. The V and J ends lost 5 bases and 0 bases respectively, with 7 bases between them. The CDR3 DNA sequence: TGTGCCAGCAGTCCGGGGGTGAACACTGAAGCTTTCTTT. Protein product: CASSPGVNTEAFF.

This clone was recorded many times. The J gene is TRBJ2-1, the V gene TRBV29-1, with a weak D call TRBD2 (6 bases). CDR1 is SQVTM and CDR2 is ANQGSEA in the germline V gene. CDR3 length: 16 amino acids. Trimming removed 4 bases at V and 0 bases at J, with 16 bases between. CDR3 in amino acids: CSVVALRGSSYNEQFF. The CDR3 bases are TGCAGCGTTGTTGCCTTACGGGGGAGCTCCTACAATGAGCAGTTCTTC.

This clone was counted at least ten times. This chain connects TRBV29-1 to TRBJ2-7; 7 nucleotides match TRBD1. The CDR3 is made up of 12 amino acids. Germline CDR1 is SQVTM and CDR2 is ANQGSEA. After removal of 8 bases from V and 1 base from J, the junction contained 5 bases not matched to a gene. The CDR3 nucleotides read TGCAGCTCCTGGGACAGTTCCTACGAGCAGTACTTC. Amino acids: CSSWDSSYEQYF.

This chain connects TRBV6-6 to TRBJ1-2; 9 bases fit TRBD1. CDR1 is MNHNY, CDR2 SVGAGI, per germline (reference sequence). The J segment lost 8 bases and the V segment lost 7 bases, leaving 11 bases of the junction unmatched. The CDR3 runs 14 residues. CDR3 amino acids: CASNRDREVGGYTF. CDR3 nucleotides: TGTGCCAGCAATCGGGACAGGGAGGTGGGGGGCTACACCTTC.

The chain recombines TRBV19 with TRBJ1-5, with 9 positions matching TRBD1. This CDR3 comprises 15 residues. Germline V CDR1 and CDR2: LNHDA, SQIVND (reference sequence). Germline trimming cut 2 bases from V and 4 bases from J; bases unmatched to any gene: 3. The CDR3 DNA sequence: TGTGCCAGTAGTATATGGGACAGGGATAATCAGCCCCAGCATTTT. It encodes CASSIWDRDNQPQHF.

This clone showed up many times. The J gene is TRBJ2-3, the V gene TRBV7-2; 7 bases agree with TRBD2. This CDR3 contains 17 residues. Germline V gives CDR1 SGHTA, CDR2 FQGNSA. V was pared by 6 bases and J by 1 base, with 13 bases of the junction left unmatched. The CDR3 spells CASSSLPGLGRTDTQYF. DNA for the CDR3: TGTGCCAGCAGTTCCCTTCCCGGACTAGGTCGCACAGATACGCAGTATTTT.

This clone was detected a few times. This chain joins TRBV11-2 and TRBJ1-2; D uncertain. This CDR3 spans 13 amino acids. Germline loops: CDR1 SGHAT, CDR2 FQNNGV. The ends were cut back, 3 bases at V and 3 bases at J, with 8 bases in the middle. The CDR3 loop reads CASSFKGDYGYTF. The CDR3 region has the DNA TGTGCCAGCAGCTTCAAGGGAGACTATGGCTACACCTTC.

CDR3 residues: CAWSYGQSTDTQYF. The CDR3 coding sequence is TGTGCCTGGAGTTACGGACAAAGCACAGATACGCAGTATTTT. V usage is TRBV30 and J usage is TRBJ2-3; D might be TRBD1 (5 bases). CDR1 and CDR2 (germline): GTSNPN, SVGIG (reference sequence). Trimming removed 2 bases at V and 0 bases at J, with 9 bases between. This CDR3 spans 14 amino acids.

This clone occurred a few times. The chain recombines TRBV4-1 with TRBJ1-2; a possible D gene is TRBD1 (5 bases). Trimming removed 0 bases from V and 4 bases from J, with 9 bases in between. The CDR3 is made up of 14 amino acids. Germline values: CDR1 MGHRA, CDR2 YSYEKL. The CDR3 here is CASSQDLGGYGYTF. In nucleotides, the CDR3 is TGCGCCAGCAGCCAAGATCTGGGGGGCTATGGCTACACCTTC.

This clone occurred many times. Other nucleotide sequences in the sample specify the same CDR3. The rearrangement uses TRBV7-9 and TRBJ1-2, with TRBD1 matching 9 bases. With V trimmed by 5 bases and J by 6 bases, 4 bases remained unmatched. Looked up from germline, CDR1 is SEHNR and CDR2 is FQNEAQ (reference sequence). The CDR3 spans 13 residues. The CDR3 DNA reads as TGTGCCAGCAGCCCCGGACAGGGGAATGGCTACACCTTC. Amino acids: CASSPGQGNGYTF. The variable domain in full, completed from reference TRBV7-9 and TRBJ1-2, reads DTGVSQNPRHKITKRGQNVTFRCDPISEHNRLYWYRQTLGQGPEFLTYFQNEAQLEKSRLLSDRFSAERPKGSFSTLEIQRTEQGDSAMYLCASSPGQGNGYTFGSGTRLTVV.

CDR3 nucleotides: TGCGCCAGCAGCTCCGGGACAGGGAATGAAAAACTGTTTTTT. Translation gives CASSSGTGNEKLFF. The genes are TRBV5-1 and TRBJ1-4; 9 bases match TRBD1. The germline gives CDR1 SGHRS, CDR2 YFSETQ. The CDR3 loop spans 14 amino acids. With 3 bases clipped from V and 5 bases from J, the junction kept 2 bases outside the gene matches. The variable domain in full, completed from reference TRBV5-1 and TRBJ1-4, reads KAGVTQTPRYLIKTRGQQVTLSCSPISGHRSVSWYQQTPGQGLQFLFEYFSETQRNKGNFPGRFSGRQFSNSRSEMNVSTLELGDSALYLCASSSGTGNEKLFFGSGTQLSVL.